The 28 T cell receptor beta chains reported below all come from one sample, sequenced in a study of CD8+ T cells in alopecia areata. The sample's treatment: oral pan-JAK inhibitor, 5-10 mg twice daily. The authors extracted RNA and reverse transcribed it into cDNA as the sequencing template. TCRdb's table, derived via immunoSEQ multiplex PCR, lists solely in-frame clones and lacks some. This sample has hundreds of thousands of clones, with 60% found just once. Sequences were derived from CD4+ T cells sorted from blood, sampled around week 53, from a patient treated with tofacitinib. These receptor sequences come from a human donor with alopecia areata.

V and J are TRBV9 and TRBJ2-3; D is unresolved. CDR3 length: 14 amino acids. Germline values: CDR1 SGDLS, CDR2 YYNGEE. Trimming shortened V by 0 bases and J by 6 bases, and 11 bases separated the two germline ends. CDR3 nucleotides: TGTGCCAGCAGCGTAGTAGATGGAGTGGATACGCAGTATTTT. It encodes CASSVVDGVDTQYF.

The chain links TRBV9 to TRBJ2-6, with a tentative D call TRBD1 (6 bases). Germline V gene data show CDR1 as SGDLS and CDR2 as YYNGEE. The CDR3 length is 15 residues. The V and J ends lost 5 bases and 0 bases respectively, with 9 bases between them. This chain's CDR3 is CASRGQNSGANVLTF. The CDR3 DNA is TGTGCCAGCAGAGGACAGAACTCTGGGGCCAACGTCCTGACTTTC.

In regard to this clone: The sample carries other DNA sequences with the same CDR3. The chain is built from TRBV10-3 and TRBJ2-5; the D gene is possibly TRBD1 (6 bases). Trimming shortened V by 4 bases and J by 2 bases, and 8 bases separated the two germline ends. CDR1 is ENHRY, CDR2 SYGVKD, per germline. The CDR3 extends over 13 amino acids. The CDR3 region is CAISATGQETQYF. The CDR3 nucleotides are TGTGCCATCAGTGCGACAGGACAAGAGACCCAGTACTTC.

This rearrangement joins TRBV14 to TRBJ1-2, with D hard to call. V was trimmed by 1 base and J by 3 bases, leaving 6 bases between them. There are 13 residues in the CDR3. Germline V lookup: CDR1 SGHDN, CDR2 FVKESK. The CDR3 nucleotides are TGTGCCAGCAGCCAAGGTGGATACTATGGCTACACCTTC. Its translation is CASSQGGYYGYTF. The variable domain in full, completed from reference TRBV14 and TRBJ1-2, reads EAGVTQFPSHSVIEKGQTVTLRCDPISGHDNLYWYRRVMGKEIKFLLHFVKESKQDESGMPNNRFLAERTGGTYSTLKVQPAELEDSGVYFCASSQGGYYGYTFGSGTRLTVV.

The chain uses TRBV30 and TRBJ2-2; D not resolved. V was trimmed by 1 base and J by 1 base, leaving 4 bases between them. CDR1 is GTSNPN and CDR2 is SVGIG in the germline V gene (reference sequence). This CDR3 is built from 13 residues. DNA of the CDR3: TGTGCCTGGAGTGCCCAGAACACCGGGGAGCTGTTTTTT. Its protein is CAWSAQNTGELFF.

The sample holds a few counts of this clone. V gene TRBV18 combines with J gene TRBJ1-4, with D unclear. Trimming took off 2 bases at V and 0 bases at J, with 4 bases between the two ends. Germline V CDR1 and CDR2: KGHSH, LQKENI. CDR3 length: 14 residues. As DNA, the CDR3 is TGTGCCAGCTCACCAACTTCAACTAATGAAAAACTGTTTTTT. It yields the protein CASSPTSTNEKLFF.

The V and J genes are TRBV5-1 and TRBJ1-1; weak D call: TRBD1 (5 bases). The ends were cut back, 0 bases at V and 4 bases at J, with 13 bases in the middle. Germline V gene data show CDR1 as SGHRS and CDR2 as YFSETQ. The length of the CDR3 is 15 residues. The CDR3 reads CASSLVKGVGTEAFF. The DNA for the CDR3 is TGCGCCAGCAGCTTGGTGAAAGGGGTGGGCACTGAAGCTTTCTTT.

This rearrangement joins TRBV7-6 to TRBJ2-1, with 10 positions matching TRBD1. J was trimmed by 6 bases and V by 6 bases; bases with no gene match: 11. CDR1 is SGHVS, CDR2 FNYEAQ, per germline. CDR3 length: 16 residues. The CDR3 DNA reads TGTGCCAGCAGTCCCTCCCGGGACAGGGGCCTCAATGAGCAGTTCTTC. Amino acid sequence: CASSPSRDRGLNEQFF.

V gene TRBV4-1 combines with J gene TRBJ1-1; TRBD1 is a possible D gene (5 bases). Trimming cost V 3 bases and J 0 bases, with 8 bases left between them. This CDR3 contains 14 residues. Germline V lookup: CDR1 MGHRA, CDR2 YSYEKL. CDR3 region: CASSHLRVNTEAFF. In DNA, the CDR3 is TGCGCCAGCAGCCACCTCAGGGTGAACACTGAAGCTTTCTTT.

J is TRBJ2-7 and V is TRBV29-1, with 11 positions matching TRBD2. V lost 5 bases, J lost 3 bases, and 6 bases stayed unmatched. The germline CDR1 and CDR2 sequences are SQVTM and ANQGSEA. CDR3 length equals 14 residues. The chain's CDR3 is CSVKLAGVNYEQYF. DNA of the CDR3: TGCAGCGTTAAACTAGCGGGGGTGAACTACGAGCAGTACTTC.

In its sample, this clone was seen a few times. This chain joins TRBV5-6 and TRBJ1-5, with no clear D. Per germline, CDR1 SGHDT and CDR2 YYEEEE. V was cut by 4 bases and J by 4 bases, with 9 bases left in between. The CDR3 sequence is 13 residues long. The CDR3 protein is CASSLNPNQPQHF. CDR3 nucleotides: TGTGCCAGCAGCCTCAATCCGAATCAGCCCCAGCATTTT. The whole variable domain, remainder taken from reference TRBV5-6 and TRBJ1-5, is DAGVTQSPTHLIKTRGQQVTLRCSPKSGHDTVSWYQQALGQGPQFIFQYYEEEERQRGNFPDRFSGHQFPNYSSELNVNALLLGDSALYLCASSLNPNQPQHFGDGTRLSIL.

This clone was seen only a few times. The chain employs TRBV6-5 and TRBJ2-5; 8 nucleotides match TRBD1. The germline gives CDR1 MNHEY, CDR2 SVGAGI. J was trimmed by 7 bases and V by 6 bases; bases with no gene match: 4. The CDR3 is 12 residues long. CDR3 protein: CASSLQGGTQYF. Here the CDR3 DNA reads TGTGCCAGCAGCTTACAGGGGGGGACCCAGTACTTC.

The V and J genes are TRBV5-1 and TRBJ1-2; D gene unclear. Germline V gene data show CDR1 as SGHRS and CDR2 as YFSETQ. The CDR3 loop spans 12 amino acids. The V end was cut by 5 bases, the J end by 5 bases, with 10 bases between. CDR3 sequence reads: CASRDEGYGYTF. CDR3 nucleotides: TGCGCCAGCAGGGACGAGGGTTATGGCTACACCTTC.

The rearrangement links TRBV5-1 to TRBJ1-2, with D uncertain. Germline V gene lookup returns CDR1 SGHRS and CDR2 YFSETQ. CDR3 length: 13 residues. Trimming pared 1 base from V and 2 bases from J, leaving 6 bases between. CDR3 amino acids: CASSLPGNYGYTF. For the CDR3, the DNA is TGCGCCAGCAGCTTGCCCGGGAACTATGGCTACACCTTC.

The chain combines TRBV29-1 with TRBJ2-2; 10 bases are a match to TRBD2. Germline-derived CDR1 and CDR2 are SQVTM and ANQGSEA. Trimming cost V 6 bases and J 6 bases; bases outside gene matches: 10. There are 15 residues in the CDR3. For the CDR3, the DNA is TGCAGCGTCGCTGTCGGCAGCGGGGGGGCCGGGGAGCTGTTTTTT. Its translation: CSVAVGSGGAGELFF.

The J gene is TRBJ1-5, the V gene TRBV5-6, with D possibly TRBD1 on 5 matching bases. The ends were cut back, 4 bases at V and 5 bases at J, with 16 bases in the middle. Germline loops: CDR1 SGHDT, CDR2 YYEEEE. The CDR3 loop spans 15 amino acids. This CDR3 reads CASSPAGGRDQPQHF. CDR3 DNA: TGTGCCAGCAGCCCAGCGGGGGGTAGAGATCAGCCCCAGCATTTT.

The chain links TRBV30 to TRBJ1-6; D is ambiguous. The length of the CDR3 is 15 residues. Germline V gene sequence: CDR1 GTSNPN, CDR2 SVGIG (reference sequence). V was shortened by 4 bases and J by 0 bases, with 10 bases between the two germline ends. The CDR3 sequence: CAWTLPGSYNSPLHF. In DNA form, the CDR3 reads TGTGCCTGGACCCTCCCTGGCTCCTATAATTCACCCCTCCACTTT.

The chain joins TRBV30 to TRBJ1-6; 7 bases fit TRBD1. The germline V gene encodes CDR1 GTSNPN and CDR2 SVGIG (reference sequence). The ends lost 7 bases at V and 7 bases at J; junction bases unmatched: 13. The CDR3 length is 15 residues. Here the CDR3 reads CAYKSDRVWNSPLHF. The CDR3 bases are TGTGCCTACAAATCCGACAGGGTGTGGAATTCACCCCTCCACTTT.

The chain combines TRBV15 with TRBJ2-1, with 10 bases matching TRBD2. The ends lost 0 bases at V and 6 bases at J; junction bases unmatched: 2. This CDR3 spans 15 amino acids. Per germline, CDR1 LNHNV and CDR2 YYDKDF (reference sequence). The CDR3 spells CATSREAGGLNEQFF. As DNA, the CDR3 is TGTGCCACCAGCAGAGAAGCGGGGGGGCTCAATGAGCAGTTCTTC. The entire variable domain, with the rest obtained from reference TRBV15 and TRBJ2-1, is as follows: DAMVIQNPRYQVTQFGKPVTLSCSQTLNHNVMYWYQQKSSQAPKLLFHYYDKDFNNEADTPDNFQSRRPNTSFCFLDIRSPGLGDTAMYLCATSREAGGLNEQFFGPGTRLTVL.

The chain is built from TRBV9 and TRBJ2-5, with 8 bases identical to TRBD1. CDR1 is SGDLS and CDR2 is YYNGEE in the germline V gene. Trimming cost V 0 bases and J 5 bases; bases outside gene matches: 9. The CDR3 spans 16 residues. The CDR3, as DNA: TGTGCCAGCAGCGTAGAGGGACAGGCGGCTGGGGAGACCCAGTACTTC. This encodes CASSVEGQAAGETQYF.

The V call is TRBV4-2, the J call TRBJ2-7; D remains ambiguous. V lost 0 bases, J lost 1 base, and 7 bases lay in between. There are 14 residues in the CDR3. Germline V CDR1 and CDR2: LGHNA, YNFKEQ. CDR3 region: CASSQDTVSYEQYF. CDR3 DNA: TGTGCCAGCAGCCAAGATACAGTTTCCTACGAGCAGTACTTC.

The chain carries TRBV7-9 and TRBJ1-2; D ambiguous. CDR3 length: 14 residues. Germline CDR1 is SEHNR and CDR2 is FQNEAQ (reference sequence). Trimming left V 1 base short and J 2 bases short, with 8 bases between. The CDR3 region has the DNA TGTGCCAGCAGCTTAGAGGGCCGCAACTATGGCTACACCTTC. Translated: CASSLEGRNYGYTF.

In its sample, this clone was seen a few times. This chain connects TRBV7-8 to TRBJ2-7; 8 nucleotides line up with TRBD1. Unmatched junction bases numbered 0, after V lost 5 bases and J lost 3 bases. Germline CDR1 and CDR2: SGHVS and FQNEAQ. The CDR3 loop spans 12 amino acids. CDR3 loop: CASSDRGYEQYF. In DNA form, the CDR3 reads TGTGCCAGCAGCGACAGGGGCTACGAGCAGTACTTC.

This chain connects TRBV14 to TRBJ2-1; D perhaps matches TRBD2 (6 bases). Germline CDR1 reads SGHDN; CDR2 reads FVKESK. The V gene lost 4 bases and the J gene lost 7 bases, with 14 bases spanning the gap. The length of the CDR3 is 14 residues. The CDR3 loop reads CASSPIGGRNEQFF. CDR3 sequence (DNA): TGTGCCAGCAGCCCAATCGGGGGACGGAATGAGCAGTTCTTC.

On this clone: Within the sample, other DNA sequences also encode this same CDR3. The rearrangement uses TRBV30 and TRBJ1-2; D is unresolved. Germline CDR1 reads GTSNPN; CDR2 reads SVGIG (reference sequence). Between the trimmed V and J ends, which lost 4 bases and 2 bases, there was a span of 5 bases. The CDR3 consists of 11 residues. CDR3 sequence reads: CAWTGNYGYTF. CDR3 coding DNA: TGTGCCTGGACCGGGAACTATGGCTACACCTTC.

The rearrangement uses TRBV30 and TRBJ1-2; D remains unclear. Trimming pared 0 bases from V and 1 base from J, leaving 12 bases between. CDR1 and CDR2 (germline): GTSNPN, SVGIG (reference sequence). CDR3 length: 15 amino acids. Written as DNA, the CDR3 is TGTGCCTGGAGTGTCTGGAGTCAGGATAACTATGGCTACACCTTC. Protein product: CAWSVWSQDNYGYTF.

About this clone: The junction departs from the called germline gene at one end, perhaps through a read error. The chain uses TRBV5-6 and TRBJ1-1; maybe TRBD1 (5 bases). The CDR3 is 14 residues long. Germline V gives CDR1 SGHDT, CDR2 YYEEEE. CDR3 sequence: CASNLGGMTTEAFF. CDR3 sequence (DNA): TGTGCCAGCAACTTGGGGGGGATGACGACTGAAGCTTTCTTT.

J is TRBJ2-5 and V is TRBV6-5; D not resolved. V was trimmed by 6 bases and J by 0 bases, leaving 5 bases between them. This CDR3 region has 12 residues. The germline V gene has CDR1 MNHEY and CDR2 SVGAGI. CDR3 sequence (DNA): TGTGCCAGCAGGATAAACCAAGAGACCCAGTACTTC. It is translated as CASRINQETQYF.